This TCR beta chain was recorded in a study of blood T cell repertoires in COVID-19. Turning to the study itself: Whether acute or convalescent, the COVID-19 samples came from the United States, Italy and Spain. PBMCs, B-cell-depleted T cells, or T cells provided the cDNA or gDNA that made up the material.

V lost 5 bases and J 2 bases, leaving 6 bases between the germline ends. Per the germline V gene, CDR1 is SGHAT and CDR2 is FQNNGV. The CDR3 is made up of 12 amino acids. It was during active infection that Seattle patients were enrolled and then longitudinally followed. In the authors' methods: Estimation of nucleated cell counts was performed using reference gene primer amplification. TCRdb's table, derived via immunoSEQ multiplex PCR, lists solely in-frame clones and lacks some. From that table come the V and J calls and clone size; the DNA was used to work out D and trimming. The sample shows over 200,000 clones, roughly 80% of them seen only once.

Sequenced: peripheral blood. V and J are TRBV11-2 and TRBJ1-2; no clear D gene. This clonotype was obtained from a woman of 80 years or more with COVID-19, enrolled during active disease. The CDR3 DNA follows: TGTGCCAGCAGCCAACGGAACTATGGCTACACCTTC. Residues: CASSQRNYGYTF.